These 3 T cell receptor beta chains were sequenced from one sample in a study of T-cell memory formation after mild COVID-19. TCRdb itself ran the 5' RACE reads through MiXCR, one entry per CDR3 protein. The table has under 50,000 distinct CDR3 sequences, 27% seen once. The sequencing input was PBMCs or a T cell subset sorted from them (not recorded which). These receptors all stem from a man between 18 and 35 years old who had mild COVID-19 (a few samples of this study predate the infection). Cell type and time point are not known.

This rearrangement joins TRBV7-2 to TRBJ2-1; D remains ambiguous. The V gene's germline CDR1 is SGHTA and CDR2 FQGNSA. Trimming cost V 5 bases and J 9 bases, with 14 bases left between them. The CDR3 has 13 residues. The DNA for the CDR3 is TGTGCCAGCAGCCCACTCCTTTGGGGTGAGCAGTTCTTC. It is translated as CASSPLLWGEQFF. Full variable domain (missing parts from reference TRBV7-2 and TRBJ2-1): GAGVSQSPSNKVTEKGKDVELRCDPISGHTALYWYRQSLGQGLEFLIYFQGNSAPDKSGLPSDRFSAERTGGSVSTLTIQRTQQEDSAVYLCASSPLLWGEQFFGPGTRLTVL.

The V and J genes are TRBV7-3 and TRBJ2-7, with no clear D. Per germline, CDR1 SGHTA and CDR2 FQGTGA. The length of the CDR3 is 12 residues. Trimming stripped 7 bases from V and 3 bases from J, with 10 bases between. CDR3 nucleotide sequence: TGTGCCAGCACCATCGAGTGCTACGAGCAGTACGTC. Residues: CASTIECYEQYV.

This clonotype was detected only a few times. The chain links TRBV12-3 or TRBV12-4 to TRBJ1-1; D unclear. This CDR3 spans 15 amino acids. The V and J ends lost 2 bases and 0 bases respectively, with 10 bases between them. CDR3 DNA: TGTGCCAGCAGTTTATCTCGGGCCATGAACACTGAAGCTTTCTTT. This translates into CASSLSRAMNTEAFF.